There are a few counts of the clone carrying this TCR beta chain. What it recognizes is unknown. The sample is drawn from a study of T cells after yellow fever vaccination. Findings and limits, study-wide: Researchers noted that a small share of clonotypes showed up in both CD4 and CD8 compartments.

Trimming pared 6 bases from V and 3 bases from J, leaving 8 bases between. The V gene's germline CDR1 is MRHNA and CDR2 SNTAGT. The CDR3 sequence is 12 residues long. By 5'RACE template switching, TCR cDNA was produced, with a universal primer site and UMIs added in the process. Each CDR3 protein is one row after TCRdb ran MiXCR on the 5' RACE reads. The sample includes some 600,000 distinct CDR3 sequences, about a sixth of them seen just once. This sequence originates from a man aged 18 to 29 who received the YFV17D yellow fever vaccine. The chain recombines TRBV6-4 with TRBJ1-1; D is possibly TRBD1 (5 bases). The material sequenced was PBMCs, taken less than 6 days after the first yellow fever vaccination. In DNA form, the CDR3 reads TGTGCCAGCAGGGGGCCCTACACTGAAGCTTTCTTT. This encodes CASRGPYTEAFF.